The present T cell receptor beta chain was sequenced within a study of identical twins (dated by TCRdb to the mid-2010s). Concerning the study at large: To test whether fetal clonotypes persist, this study deep-sequenced TCR alpha and beta repertoires from monozygotic twins, from unrelated adults of various ages, and from cord blood. To rule out contamination, the twin experiments were replicated at different times with different library preparation protocols. Overall study outcomes, separate from this receptor: Recombination models systematically underestimated out-of-frame TCR alpha sharing in monozygotic twins but agreed with sharing between unrelated individuals. Because the same donors could not be followed over many years, the conclusions depended on cross-sectional statistical analysis. The excess sharing between twins in beta out-of-frame sequences was weaker because fewer shared sequences reduced the signal-to-noise ratio. Fewer insertions were carried by abundant cord blood beta clonotypes, a similar but weaker trend appeared in young adult naive repertoires, and no such trend appeared in memory repertoires. Compared with coincidental sharing between unrelated individuals, out-of-frame TCR alpha sequences shared between twins showed an excess of sequences with low generation probability. Invariant T cells such as MAIT and iNKT could partly confound zero-insertion analyses, though diverse VJ usage argued against this for most clonotypes.

Every donor in the study was a healthy Caucasian. Three pairs of female monozygotic twins, all aged roughly 18 to 30 years, made up the twin cohort. Peripheral blood mononuclear cells were used as the source from which RNA for TCR libraries was isolated. The library was made by 5' RACE. Sequenced on an Illumina HiSeq 2000. A universal primer binding site was introduced by template switching, and a unique molecular identifier was present in the final cDNA, enabling accurate counting of TCR cDNA molecules. Specific primers in the conserved constant-segment region were used to synthesize first-strand cDNA for TCR alpha and beta chains. To control for contamination, every cDNA library carried two barcodes: a SMART-Mk sample barcode plus Illumina barcodes. TruSeq adapter sequences, together with Illumina sample barcodes, were added in two successive PCR steps. The Illumina HiSeq platform was used with custom primers to sequence TCR alpha and beta cDNA libraries. As for how the authors treated the data: Raw reads were processed with MiGEC to extract unique molecular identifiers, and MiXCR was used to determine CDR3 positions. Recombination models were inferred per individual with the repgenHMM and IGoR tools using an EM algorithm. Shared clonotypes were analyzed with the tcR package in R, and sharing was normalized by the product of cloneset sizes. To study raw recombination free of thymic and clonal selection effects, out-of-frame nonproductive sequences were analyzed. TCRdb trimmed the raw reads at Q25, called clones with MiXCR and kept productive beta chains. When rows share a CDR3 protein, they turn into one entry using the most common DNA and genes. The V and J calls, along with clone size, are taken from TCRdb and not from the paper's own processing. This sample lists hundreds of thousands of distinct CDR3 sequences; around 21% were detected once. The top ten constitute roughly 4.3% of the sample.

V sheds 0 bases and J sheds 8 bases, leaving 10 bases between their ends. Including the terminal cysteine and phenylalanine, the CDR3 comprises 13 residues. Only CDR3 DNA is held: 39 bases, read in frame from base 1. This clonotype has a count of ten or more. What this receptor recognizes is not known. Within one base of it there is no much larger clone, and no base qualities were kept. These data also featured in a second study, about T cells expressing NK-cell markers. The other study reports the following: TCR beta-chain repertoires were profiled in sorted CD3+CD56+NKG2C+, CD3+CD56+NKG2C- and CD3+CD56-NKG2C+ T-cell subsets from fewer than 10 donors. Of the eight sequenced donors, seven were found to be HCMV-seropositive and one was found to be HCMV-seronegative. In several experiments an anti-gammadeltaTCR antibody was added to restrict sorting to alphabetaTCR-expressing T cells. In about six donors, the dominant CD3+CD56+NKG2C+ clonotypes were found to rank among the top 10 CD8+ clonotypes and to make up roughly 1.0-7.0% of CD8+ T cells. Those dominant clonotypes were again the most abundant among CD3+CD56-NKG2C+ cells in a few donors, at about 28.3-60.1%. It remained unclear whether the expanded NKG2C-expressing T cell clones were specific for HCMV antigens. The eight sequenced donors were randomly selected healthy volunteers, three men and five women. HCMV-specific IgG was detected in serum with a commercial ELISA kit to determine HCMV serostatus. For a handful of donors, bulk peripheral blood T-cell repertoires were additionally sequenced from unsorted PBMC. Reads were demultiplexed and grouped by UMI with MIGEC, and clonotypes were assembled and quantified with MiTCR. To exclude erroneous sequences, only TCR cDNA sequences supported by at least two reads were retained. Downstream repertoire analysis used the tcR package, and clonotypes were matched across fractions by CDR3 nucleotide sequence plus V segment. VDJmatch was used to annotate antigen specificity against VDJdb, with one amino acid substitution in CDR3 allowed.

Sequencing was done on a sample of PBMCs. This receptor was identified in a woman aged 18-29 years in good health. Recombination connected TRBV12-3 or TRBV12-4 to TRBJ1-2; TRBD1 is possibly the D segment (5 matching bases). At the DNA level, the sequence is TGTGCCAGCAGTTTAGCAGGGGTGAGGGGCTACACCTTC. It specifies CASSLAGVRGYTF.